The subject of this entry is one TCR beta chain. These data originate in a study of blood T cell repertoires in COVID-19. Study information: Sites in the United States, Italy and Spain provided acute and convalescent COVID-19 samples.

This CDR3 contains 14 residues. Germline V CDR1 and CDR2: MRHNA, SNTAGT. Deletions cut 6 bases from V and 0 bases from J, with 11 bases between. Under the authors' procedure: Cell counts per sample came from amplifying reference gene primers. Repertoires were generated with immunoSEQ multiplex PCR, while TCRdb's copy carries only in-frame clones and drops some. V and J calls plus clone size are reproduced from that table; the DNA served to infer D and trimming. The sample records roughly 410,000 clones, more than 70% being singletons. The TCR sequence derives from a woman aged 55-69 years with COVID-19, enrolled during active disease. The chain links TRBV6-4 to TRBJ1-1; a weak D match, TRBD1 (6 bases). Source material: peripheral blood. CDR3: CASRGGPMNTEAFF. The DNA of the CDR3 is TGTGCCAGCAGGGGGGGGCCTATGAACACTGAAGCTTTCTTT.